The clone carrying this TCR beta chain was seen many times. The antigen remains unidentified. Specified time point: newly diagnosed GD, antithyroid drugs for less than 3 months. RNA extracted from PBMCs served as the sequencing template. Both iRepertoire HTBI primers and Arm-PCR of CDR3 regions were used to build the TCR beta libraries. TCRdb independently ran MiXCR on the multiplex PCR reads; one entry per CDR3 protein. The table has about 540,000 distinct CDR3 sequences, roughly 14% seen once. This sample was included in a study of regulatory T cells in long-lasting Graves disease. Germline CDR1 reads DFQATT; CDR2 reads SNEGSKA (reference sequence). This CDR3 is 14 amino acids long. V lost 5 bases, J lost 4 bases, and 16 bases lay in between. Study conclusions and caveats: There was favoring of TRBV28, TRBJ1-2 and TRBJ2-5 in persistent disease.

These data were likewise used in another study, on T cells in Graves' hyperthyroidism and ophthalmopathy. In that study: Patients were excluded for uncontrolled infection, other autoimmune disease, pregnancy or lactation.

The source of this sequence is a young man with Graves disease. This rearrangement joins TRBV20-1 to TRBJ2-3; D is unclear. Sequenced here: peripheral blood mononuclear cells (PBMCs), sampled at new diagnosis, from a patient treated with antithyroid drugs. The CDR3 region is CSASGPRSPDTQYF. The DNA for the CDR3 is TGCAGTGCTTCCGGGCCCCGGAGCCCAGATACGCAGTATTTT.